This T cell receptor beta chain is from a study of beta chain features in type 1 diabetes. Study-wide results and limits: TCRB CDR3 length was moderately but significantly reduced in all four CD4+ subsets of Type 1 diabetes patients. Patients' naive, central memory and regulatory TCRB repertoires appeared more alike than those of healthy donors. Shorter templates might be favored by PCR, and equally so in patients and in controls.

Sorting based on CD45RO/CCR7/CD25/CD127/CD95/CD27 separated CD4+ naive, central memory, regulatory and stem cell-like memory cells. Reverse transcription of all isolated RNA meant that expressed TCRB transcripts were sequenced. Libraries were prepared by immunoSEQ multiplex PCR; TCRdb keeps only in-frame clonotypes and omits some of them. The sample contains 500,000 to 800,000 clones, 9.5% to 15% of which appear only once. The V end was cut by 4 bases, the J end by 8 bases, with 11 bases between. Germline loops: CDR1 DFQATT, CDR2 SNEGSKA (reference sequence). CDR3 length: 11 amino acids. There are a few counts of this clone. Its antigen remains unknown.

The sequence was collected from a man between 25 and 39 years old with type 1 diabetes. Input material: naive CD4+ T cells from blood. The chain couples TRBV20-1 to TRBJ1-2, with D unclear. CDR3: CSATLGYGYTF. The CDR3, as DNA: TGCAGTGCTACACTTGGGTACGGCTACACCTTC.